A selection of T cell receptor beta chains follows, all from one sample in a study of T cells after somatic rescue of genetic block. Some clones are missing from TCRdb's copy, which holds only in-frame ones; the method was immunoSEQ multiplex PCR. In the table there are 80,000 to 100,000 clones, just under 90% of which are singletons. What was sequenced was peripheral blood mononuclear cells (PBMCs). The receptors here all came from a woman between 18 and 30 years old. The CDR3 runs from the conserved cysteine through the conserved F or W. D genes are given only for firm matches. The size field is filled for only some rows; it gives once, few, many or a size class.

abundance	d_gene	v_gene	j_gene	CDR3aa	CDR3nt
-	TRBD1	TRBV5-1	TRBJ2-2	CASSIQGAGELFF	TGCGCCAGCAGCATACAGGGGGCCGGGGAGCTGTTTTTT
-	TRBD1	TRBV5-1	TRBJ2-7	CASSSKRDHRGYPYEQYF	TGCGCCAGCAGCTCAAAACGCGACCACAGGGGGTACCCCTACGAGCAGTACTTC
few	TRBD2	TRBV7-9	TRBJ2-1	CASSLVRGGLGVDEQFF	TGTGCCAGCAGCTTAGTTAGGGGGGGACTAGGAGTCGATGAGCAGTTCTTC
-	TRBD2	TRBV5-1	TRBJ2-1	CASSSALAGGPGEQFF	TGCGCCAGCAGCAGCGCCCTAGCGGGAGGGCCCGGTGAGCAGTTCTTC
-	-	TRBV11-2	TRBJ2-5	CASSLGPAGETQYF	TGTGCCAGCAGCTTGGGGCCCGCAGGGGAGACCCAGTACTTC
-	-	TRBV4-1	TRBJ1-6	CASSHGVGNSPLHF	TGCGCCAGCAGCCACGGGGTTGGTAATTCACCCCTCCACTTT
once	TRBD2	TRBV7-3	TRBJ2-3	CASSPALAGVGDTQYF	TGTGCCAGCAGCCCCGCCCTAGCGGGAGTCGGTGATACGCAGTATTTT
-	-	TRBV4-1	TRBJ2-7	CASSQDRGNSPLHF	TGCGCCAGCAGCCAGGACAGAGGAAATTCACCCCTCCACTTC
-	-	TRBV5-1	TRBJ2-1	CASSLKAVSYNEQFF	TGCGCCAGCAGCTTGAAAGCGGTTTCTTACAATGAGCAGTTCTTC
-	TRBD1	TRBV5-1	TRBJ2-1	CASSWTGGDEQFF	TGCGCCAGCAGCTGGACAGGGGGCGATGAGCAGTTCTTC
few	-	TRBV6-5	TRBJ2-2	CASSSAGELFF	TGTGCCAGCAGTTCTGCCGGGGAGCTGTTTTTT
-	TRBD2	TRBV14	TRBJ2-7	CASSQDIGAGRREQYF	TGTGCCAGCAGCCAAGATATCGGCGCCGGGAGGCGCGAGCAGTACTTC
-	TRBD1	TRBV19	TRBJ1-2	CASSIGQAYGYTF	TGTGCCAGTAGTATCGGACAGGCCTATGGCTACACCTTC
-	-	TRBV4-1	TRBJ2-5	CASSQPRAGQETQYF	TGCGCCAGCAGCCAACCCCGAGCTGGGCAAGAGACCCAGTACTTC
-	TRBD1	TRBV7-2	TRBJ1-1	CASSFGGQGLEAFF	TGTGCCAGCAGCTTCGGTGGACAGGGCCTTGAAGCTTTCTTT
-	-	TRBV2	TRBJ1-2	CASSESRGEGSGYTF	TGTGCCAGCAGTGAATCCCGGGGGGAAGGGTCCGGCTACACCTTC
-	-	TRBV7-6	TRBJ1-1	CASSPPGQNTEAFF	TGTGCCAGCAGCCCCCCAGGGCAAAACACTGAAGCTTTCTTT
-	TRBD2	TRBV11-3	TRBJ2-5	CASSPVWGGDTQYF	TGTGCCAGCAGCCCCGTGTGGGGGGGGGACACCCAGTACTTC
once	TRBD1	TRBV28	TRBJ1-2	CASTPGDRDYGYTF	TGTGCCAGCACCCCAGGGGACAGGGACTATGGCTACACCTTC
-	-	TRBV10-3	TRBJ2-1	CAISSTRDGEQFF	TGTGCCATCAGCTCGACCCGGGACGGTGAGCAGTTCTTC
-	-	TRBV6-1	TRBJ2-3	CASSEFGADTQYF	TGTGCCAGCAGTGAATTCGGGGCAGATACGCAGTATTTT
-	TRBD1	TRBV7-9	TRBJ2-3	CASNFGTGYQYF	TGTGCCAGCAACTTCGGGACAGGGTACCAGTATTTT
once	-	TRBV9	TRBJ1-5	CASSVGAYSNQPQHF	TGTGCCAGCAGCGTAGGAGCATATAGCAATCAGCCCCAGCATTTT
-	TRBD2	TRBV4-3	TRBJ2-1	CASSPTSGRPINEQFF	TGCGCCAGCAGCCCAACTAGCGGGAGGCCCATCAATGAGCAGTTCTTC
-	-	TRBV28	TRBJ1-4	CASTSGVEKLFF	TGTGCCAGCACATCGGGGGTCGAAAAACTGTTTTTT
-	TRBD2	TRBV4-2	TRBJ2-7	CASSPRGVADSYEQYF	TGTGCCAGCAGCCCCCGGGGGGTAGCGGACTCCTACGAGCAGTACTTC
-	TRBD2	TRBV5-4	TRBJ2-7	CASSFGTSKQYF	TGTGCCAGCAGCTTCGGGACTAGCAAGCAGTACTTC
-	TRBD1	TRBV5-1	TRBJ1-2	CASSLGQGATSNYGYTF	TGCGCCAGCAGCTTGGGGCAGGGGGCGACTTCTAACTATGGCTACACCTTC
-	TRBD1	TRBV29-1	TRBJ1-1	CSARGQFVTEAFF	TGCAGCGCGAGGGGACAGTTCGTCACTGAAGCTTTCTTT
-	TRBD1	TRBV11-3	TRBJ2-7	CASSSPGQGRNEQYF	TGTGCCAGCAGTTCACCGGGACAGGGGCGGAACGAGCAGTACTTC
once	-	TRBV6-6	TRBJ2-2	CASSYSAGGELFF	TGTGCCAGCAGTTACTCGGCGGGGGGGGAGCTGTTTTTT
-	-	TRBV7-8	TRBJ1-2	CASSLGSNRDVSYGYTF	TGTGCCAGCAGCTTAGGATCCAACAGAGACGTTTCCTATGGCTACACCTTC
-	-	TRBV5-4	TRBJ2-5	CASSPRDTPGGQYF	TGTGCCAGCAGCCCCCGGGACACCCCTGGGGGCCAGTACTTC
-	-	TRBV6-5	TRBJ2-7	CASSYAMRGPDGQYF	TGTGCCAGCAGTTACGCTATGCGGGGCCCGGATGGGCAGTACTTC
-	-	TRBV7-9	TRBJ2-7	CASSLGGGPEQYF	TGTGCCAGCAGCTTAGGAGGGGGGCCCGAGCAGTACTTC
-	-	TRBV7-7	TRBJ2-5	CASSSGQKETQYF	TGTGCTAGCAGCTCAGGACAGAAAGAGACCCAGTACTTC
-	-	TRBV4-2	TRBJ2-7	CASSQERVLHEQYF	TGTGCCAGCAGCCAGGAGCGAGTTCTCCACGAGCAGTACTTC
few	TRBD2	TRBV10-3	TRBJ2-1	CAIRPGTSGYNEQFF	TGTGCCATCAGGCCCGGGACTAGCGGGTACAATGAGCAGTTCTTC
-	-	TRBV7-8	TRBJ1-1	CASSLATGRVNTEAFF	TGTGCCAGCAGCTTAGCCACAGGACGGGTGAACACTGAAGCTTTCTTT
-	-	TRBV11-2	TRBJ2-1	CASSPLNEQFF	TGTGCCAGCAGCCCCCTTAATGAGCAGTTCTTC
-	-	TRBV19	TRBJ2-6	CASSMGHSGANVLTF	TGTGCCAGTAGTATGGGACACTCTGGGGCCAACGTCCTGACTTTC
-	-	TRBV5-1	TRBJ1-2	CASSLVAGPEEGYTF	TGCGCCAGCAGCTTGGTGGCAGGCCCCGAGGAGGGCTACACCTTC
-	-	TRBV28	TRBJ2-4	CASSPTLRLLKNIQYF	TGTGCCAGCAGTCCCACCCTCAGGTTGTTGAAAAACATTCAGTACTTC
-	-	TRBV4-1	TRBJ1-5	CASSQEGFGSNQPQHF	TGCGCCAGCAGCCAAGAAGGTTTCGGGAGCAATCAGCCCCAGCATTTT
-	-	TRBV6-1	TRBJ2-3	CASSGSPPDTQYF	TGTGCCAGCAGCGGTTCCCCTCCGGATACGCAGTATTTT
-	-	TRBV5-1	TRBJ1-4	CASRVRGGEEKLFF	TGCGCCAGCAGAGTCAGGGGAGGAGAGGAAAAACTGTTTTTT
-	-	TRBV7-9	TRBJ1-5	CASSLRGQPQHF	TGTGCCAGCAGCCTCCGGGGACAGCCCCAGCATTTT
once	TRBD2	TRBV2	TRBJ2-5	CASSEVFRTSGGPGVETQYF	TGTGCCAGCAGTGAAGTATTCCGGACTAGCGGAGGGCCTGGGGTAGAGACCCAGTACTTC
once	-	TRBV4-1	TRBJ1-1	CASSQRERTEAFF	TGCGCCAGCAGCCAACGGGAGAGGACTGAAGCTTTCTTT
-	TRBD1	TRBV6-1	TRBJ1-1	CASSEYLIGVDRLNTEAFF	TGTGCCAGCAGTGAATACCTTATTGGTGTGGACAGGTTGAACACTGAAGCTTTCTTT
-	TRBD2	TRBV19	TRBJ2-1	CASSGSWEGRGEQFF	TGTGCCAGTAGTGGGAGTTGGGAGGGCCGCGGTGAGCAGTTCTTC
-	-	TRBV5-1	TRBJ2-7	CASSLGGSSYEQYF	TGCGCCAGCAGCTTGGGGGGGAGCTCCTACGAGCAGTACTTC
-	-	TRBV25-1	TRBJ2-5	CASSETGTLIQETQYF	TGTGCCAGCAGTGAGACCGGGACATTAATACAAGAGACCCAGTACTTC
-	-	TRBV7-2	TRBJ2-1	CASSHGAGYNEQFF	TGTGCCAGCAGCCATGGCGCGGGCTACAATGAGCAGTTCTTC
-	-	TRBV28	TRBJ1-2	CASSPQGGGAYGYTF	TGTGCCAGCAGTCCGCAGGGAGGGGGGGCATATGGCTACACCTTC
-	-	TRBV6-1	TRBJ2-5	CASSARRGGETQYF	TGTGCCAGCAGTGCCCGACGGGGCGGAGAGACCCAGTACTTC
-	TRBD1	TRBV7-3	TRBJ1-1	CASSSQGDNTEAFF	TGTGCCAGCAGCTCACAGGGGGATAACACTGAAGCTTTCTTT
-	TRBD1	TRBV4-2	TRBJ2-3	CASSQDWAQGPQDTQYF	TGTGCCAGCAGCCAAGATTGGGCACAGGGGCCTCAAGATACGCAGTATTTT
-	-	TRBV19	TRBJ2-7	CASSRGGYEQYF	TGTGCCAGTAGTAGAGGGGGTTACGAGCAGTACTTC
-	TRBD1	TRBV7-6	TRBJ1-1	CASSPITGEVGAFF	TGTGCCAGCAGCCCCATCACAGGGGAGGTTGGAGCTTTCTTT